The clone carrying this T cell receptor beta chain was observed many times. Its antigen is currently unknown. The source of the sample is a study of T cells in Graves' hyperthyroidism and ophthalmopathy. Study results and caveats: Blood also held most thyroid clonotypes expanded beyond 0.001.

Germline lookup yields CDR1 SNHLY and CDR2 FYNNEI. This CDR3 has 12 amino acids. The junction had 0 bases not matched to a gene; V was cut back by 2 bases and J by 7 bases. What was amplified from RNA transcripts were TCR beta CDR3 regions. A set of HTBI primers served as the primers for a first-round RT-PCR of the TCR CDR3. TCRdb itself ran the multiplex PCR reads through MiXCR, one entry per CDR3 protein. The sample includes a few hundred thousand distinct CDR3 sequences, around 42% of them seen just once. The specimen was peripheral blood or thyroid tissue (not recorded which). V is TRBV2 and J is TRBJ2-7; 9 bases fit TRBD2. The sequence derives from a woman under 30 with Graves' hyperthyroidism. Here the CDR3 DNA reads TGTGCCAGCAGTGAAAGCGGGAGGGAGCAGTACTTC. Translated: CASSESGREQYF. Based on the CDR3 plus reference TRBV2 and TRBJ2-7, the full variable domain is EPEVTQTPSHQVTQMGQEVILRCVPISNHLYFYWYRQILGQKVEFLVSFYNNEISEKSEIFDDQFSVERPDGSNFTLKIRSTKLEDSAMYFCASSESGREQYFGPGTRLTVT.